Below are 13 T cell receptor beta chains sequenced from a single sample in a study of T cell repertoires in cytomegalovirus infection. The antigens of these receptors remain unknown. TCRdb reprocessed the reads via MiXCR and lists one record per CDR3 protein. The repertoire holds around 47,000 distinct CDR3 sequences, with around a fifth as singletons. The sample in question was CD8+ T cells from cultured PBMCs, obtained from culture after CMV antigen stimulation. The origin of the receptors is a human donor in good health (CMV status not recorded). Some clones in this sample may be carry-over from other donors' samples.

This clonotype has only a few counts. The chain employs TRBV6-2 or TRBV6-3 and TRBJ2-7; D may be TRBD1 (5 bases). This CDR3 is 15 amino acids long. The ends were cut back, 0 bases at V and 0 bases at J, with 9 bases in the middle. From germline, CDR1 is MNHEY and CDR2 SVGEGT. CDR3 nucleotides: TGTGCCAGCAGTTACTCGAGGCAGGGCTCCTACGAGCAGTACTTC. It specifies CASSYSRQGSYEQYF.

The J gene is TRBJ2-3, the V gene TRBV7-2; D perhaps matches TRBD1 (6 bases). Germline loops: CDR1 SGHTA, CDR2 FQGNSA. The V end was cut by 2 bases, the J end by 2 bases, with 11 bases between. The CDR3 is 15 amino acids. The CDR3 here is CASSLNTGITDTQYF. For the CDR3, the DNA is TGTGCCAGCAGCTTAAATACAGGGATCACAGATACGCAGTATTTT.

This clonotype has a handful of counts. The DNA for the CDR3 is TGTGCCAGCAGTTTATCGCTGAACACTGAAGCTTTCTTT. Translation gives CASSLSLNTEAFF. The chain uses TRBV27 and TRBJ1-1, with no clear D. With 0 bases removed from V and 0 bases from J, the gap between germline ends came to 2 bases. Germline V gene data show CDR1 as MNHEY and CDR2 as SMNVEV (reference sequence). This CDR3 comprises 13 residues.

This clonotype was picked up a small number of times. The V call is TRBV6-5, the J call TRBJ1-4; TRBD1 matches 10 bases. V shed 4 bases, J shed 8 bases, and the junction held 4 bases outside the gene matches. The CDR3 is 14 amino acids. CDR1 and CDR2 (germline): MNHEY, SVGAGI. This CDR3 reads CASSSGTGAEKLFF. CDR3 in DNA: TGTGCCAGCAGTTCCGGGACAGGGGCCGAAAAACTGTTTTTT.

The chain couples TRBV27 to TRBJ2-7; 11 nucleotides agree with TRBD1. The CDR3 has 16 amino acids. V lost 0 bases and J lost 5; bases outside the gene matches: 6. Looked up from germline, CDR1 is MNHEY and CDR2 is SMNVEV (reference sequence). In nucleotides, the CDR3 is TGTGCCAGCAGTTTATCCTCCGGGACAGGGGGGGACGAGCAGTACTTC. This codes for CASSLSSGTGGDEQYF.

This clonotype came up a few times. The V gene is TRBV4-3, the J gene TRBJ1-2; D gene unclear. Germline assignment: CDR1 LGHNA and CDR2 YSLEER. The CDR3 is 18 residues long. Trimming cost V 1 base and J 4 bases, with 22 bases left between them. The CDR3 sequence is CASSQAQHLNSNLYGYTF. The CDR3 DNA reads TGCGCCAGCAGCCAAGCCCAGCACCTCAACTCAAACCTCTATGGCTACACCTTC.

In its sample, this clonotype was seen a few times. This chain connects TRBV12-3 or TRBV12-4 to TRBJ1-6; D gene unclear. The CDR3 totals 16 residues. Deletions cut 6 bases from V and 0 bases from J, with 12 bases between. The CDR3 DNA reads TGTGCCAGCAGCCCGGGAGCGAGCTCCTATAATTCACCCCTCCACTTT. Translation: CASSPGASSYNSPLHF.

V and J are TRBV27 and TRBJ1-2; no reliable D call. Trimming took 2 bases from V and 4 from J, leaving 11 bases between them. The CDR3 spans 14 residues. CDR1 MNHEY and CDR2 SMNVEV come from the germline V gene (reference sequence). CDR3: CASSLRPVGYGYTF. The DNA of the CDR3 is TGTGCCAGCAGTTTAAGACCGGTTGGCTATGGCTACACCTTC.

This clonotype showed up just a few times. The V call is TRBV20-1, the J call TRBJ1-6, with D hard to call. The CDR3 is 17 residues long. From germline, CDR1 is DFQATT and CDR2 SNEGSKA (reference sequence). V dropped 0 bases and J dropped 0 bases, with 12 bases sitting between them. CDR3 sequence reads: CSARDYQTSSYNSPLHF. CDR3 nucleotides: TGCAGTGCTAGAGATTACCAGACCAGCTCCTATAATTCACCCCTCCACTTT.

The chain carries TRBV11-2 and TRBJ2-2, with TRBD2 matching 13 bases. Germline V lookup: CDR1 SGHAT, CDR2 FQNNGV. V lost 3 bases, J lost 4 bases, and 5 bases stayed unmatched. This CDR3 region has 17 residues. CDR3 loop: CASSLTSGGRITGELFF. CDR3 nucleotide sequence: TGTGCCAGCAGCTTGACTAGCGGGGGGCGAATCACCGGGGAGCTGTTTTTT.

The chain couples TRBV5-6 to TRBJ1-1, with 8 bases fitting TRBD1. This CDR3 is built from 15 residues. The V gene's germline CDR1 is SGHDT and CDR2 YYEEEE. V was clipped by 4 bases and J by 3 bases; unmatched bases: 8. CDR3 DNA sequence: TGTGCCAGCAGCCCCCGGACAGGGTGGGACACTGAAGCTTTCTTT. Amino acids: CASSPRTGWDTEAFF.

The CDR3 loop reads CASSQLQGVVSYEQYF. CDR3 DNA sequence: TGCGCCAGCAGCCAGTTACAGGGGGTGGTATCCTACGAGCAGTACTTC. The chain combines TRBV4-1 with TRBJ2-7; 8 nucleotides line up with TRBD1. CDR1 MGHRA and CDR2 YSYEKL come from the germline V gene. V lost 3 bases, J lost 1 base, and 8 bases stayed unmatched. This CDR3 is 16 amino acids long.

This clonotype appeared a few times. The chain links TRBV7-6 to TRBJ1-5, with D possibly being TRBD1 (5 bases). The germline CDR1 and CDR2 sequences are SGHVS and FNYEAQ. The CDR3 runs 15 residues. Trimming removed 5 bases from V and 1 base from J, with 12 bases in between. The CDR3 loop is CASSIGGGSNQPQHF. The CDR3 DNA reads as TGTGCCAGCAGCATTGGGGGGGGGAGCAATCAGCCCCAGCATTTT.